These 8 T cell receptor beta chains came from one sample sequenced in a study of stem cell transplantation in POMP-related autoinflammatory disease. Clones were sequenced by immunoSEQ multiplex PCR, and TCRdb holds only the in-frame ones, with some missing. The profile shows about 4,900 clones, around 90% of them singletons. The sequencing used CD8+ T cells from PBMCs, collected after stem cell transplantation. These receptors came from a human patient with POMP-related autoinflammation and immune dysregulation (PRAID). Some of the T cells might come from the graft donor.

This clone was recorded only once. The chain employs TRBV5-6 and TRBJ1-1, with 7 bases fitting TRBD1. Germline V gives CDR1 SGHDT, CDR2 YYEEEE. The CDR3 is 13 amino acids. J gave up 7 bases and V 1 base, and 4 bases lay outside the gene matches. CDR3 sequence (DNA): TGTGCCAGCAGCTTGACCAGGACAGGTGAAGCTTTCTTT. It yields the protein CASSLTRTGEAFF.

This chain uses TRBV4-3 with TRBJ2-6; possibly TRBD1 for D (7 bases). The CDR3 contains 19 residues. Trimming took off 0 bases at V and 0 bases at J, with 15 bases between the two ends. Germline-derived CDR1 and CDR2 are LGHNA and YSLEER. CDR3 in DNA: TGCGCCAGCAGCCAAGATTCCCCAGGGGGGTTCTCTGGGGCCAACGTCCTGACTTTC. It specifies CASSQDSPGGFSGANVLTF.

The chain has TRBV30 and TRBJ1-2; D possibly corresponds to TRBD1 (5 bases). Germline CDR1 is GTSNPN and CDR2 is SVGIG (reference sequence). The CDR3 is 12 residues long. Trimming removed 8 bases from V and 8 bases from J, with 18 bases in between. The CDR3 region has the DNA TGTGCCGTGGACACTAAAGCGTGGGGCTACACCTTC. Translated, it gives CAVDTKAWGYTF. The full variable domain, rest sourced from reference TRBV30 and TRBJ1-2, is SQTIHQWPATLVQPVGSPLSLECTVEGTSNPNLYWYRQAAGRGLQLLFYSVGIGQISSEVPQNLSASRPQDRQFILSSKKLLLSDSGFYLCAVDTKAWGYTFGSGTRLTVV.

This chain connects TRBV15 to TRBJ2-2; D gene unclear. V shed 0 bases and J shed 4 bases, with 3 bases lying between them. The CDR3 contains 13 residues. Germline V lookup: CDR1 LNHNV, CDR2 YYDKDF (reference sequence). The CDR3 region has the DNA TGTGCCACCAGCAGAGAGACCACCGGGGAGCTGTTTTTT. The encoded protein is CATSRETTGELFF.

The chain uses TRBV29-1 and TRBJ2-7; TRBD2 is a possible D gene (5 bases). This CDR3 comprises 16 residues. Per germline, CDR1 SQVTM and CDR2 ANQGSEA. V was clipped by 4 bases and J by 7 bases, with 26 bases between them. The CDR3 loop reads CSVVSLGAVTSGEQYF. Written as DNA, the CDR3 is TGCAGCGTTGTTTCCCTGGGAGCAGTCACGTCTGGTGAGCAGTACTTC.

The gene calls are TRBV3-1 (or the pseudogene TRBV3-2) and TRBJ1-2; 7 bases fit TRBD1. Trimming at V came to 3 bases and at J to 11 bases, leaving 9 bases not matched to a gene. The CDR3 spans 13 residues. Germline assignment: CDR1 LGHDT and CDR2 YNNKEL (reference sequence). CDR3 amino acids: CASSHQDRVGYTF. The CDR3 nucleotides read TGTGCCAGCAGCCACCAAGACAGGGTTGGTTACACCTTC.

This chain uses TRBV9 with TRBJ2-1; D uncertain. Germline lookup yields CDR1 SGDLS and CDR2 YYNGEE. V was clipped by 2 bases and J by 9 bases, with 6 bases between them. The CDR3 covers 11 residues. CDR3 in amino acids: CASSVGSEQFF. The CDR3 region has the DNA TGTGCCAGCAGCGTTGGAAGTGAGCAGTTCTTC.

This chain uses TRBV13 with TRBJ2-2; TRBD2 matches 11 bases. This CDR3 spans 16 amino acids. CDR1 is PRHDT and CDR2 is FYEKMQ in the germline V gene (reference sequence). V dropped 5 bases and J dropped 3; count of bases not matched to a gene: 5. CDR3 sequence: CASSLVAGGHTGELFF. The CDR3 DNA is TGTGCCAGCAGCCTCGTAGCGGGAGGGCACACCGGGGAGCTGTTTTTT. Together with reference TRBV13 and TRBJ2-2, the CDR3 gives the full variable domain: AAGVIQSPRHLIKEKRETATLKCYPIPRHDTVYWYQQGPGQDPQFLISFYEKMQSDKGSIPDRFSAQQFSDYHSELNMSSLELGDSALYFCASSLVAGGHTGELFFGEGSRLTVL.